What follows are 26 T cell receptor beta chains derived from one specimen sequenced in a study of cytomegalovirus exposure and HLA in healthy donors. Profiling relied on immunoSEQ multiplex PCR, and the TCRdb table lists in-frame clones only, not all of them. The table records 150,000 to 200,000 clones, 85% of them present only once. Sequences were obtained from PBMCs. These receptors were obtained from a man in his late teens or twenties in good health and CMV-seropositive.

The V call is TRBV28, the J call TRBJ2-7, with D perhaps TRBD1 (5 bases). The CDR3 contains 14 residues. V was clipped by 7 bases and J by 3 bases, with 16 bases between them. Germline loops: CDR1 MDHEN, CDR2 SYDVKM. The CDR3 coding sequence is TGTGCCAGCACCTCCCCAGGACATTACTACGAGCAGTACTTC. Protein product: CASTSPGHYYEQYF.

V is TRBV28 and J is TRBJ2-7; TRBD2 might be the D (5 bases). Germline CDR1 and CDR2: MDHEN and SYDVKM. The CDR3 length is 14 residues. Trimming shortened V by 5 bases and J by 7 bases, and 18 bases separated the two germline ends. This CDR3 reads CASSPLKVAREQYF. CDR3 bases: TGTGCCAGCAGTCCCCTCAAGGTAGCGCGGGAGCAGTACTTC.

V gene TRBV6-5 combines with J gene TRBJ1-2, with TRBD1 identical over 9 bases. V lost 0 bases, J lost 8 bases, and 7 bases stayed unmatched. Germline lookup yields CDR1 MNHEY and CDR2 SVGAGI. This CDR3 has 15 residues. In DNA form, the CDR3 reads TGTGCCAGCAGTTACTCGAAGTACAGGGGGCTCGGCTACACCTTC. This gives the protein CASSYSKYRGLGYTF.

The CDR3 DNA reads as TGTGCCAGCAGTTACCGGGACAGACATCAGCCCCAGCATTTT. Protein: CASSYRDRHQPQHF. V and J are TRBV6-6 and TRBJ1-5; 7 bases agree with TRBD1. Unmatched junction bases numbered 3, after V lost 2 bases and J lost 5 bases. Looked up from germline, CDR1 is MNHNY and CDR2 is SVGAGI (reference sequence). This CDR3 spans 14 amino acids.

CDR3 in amino acids: CASSLGLQGAVQETQYF. CDR3 coding DNA: TGCGCCAGCAGCTTGGGCTTACAGGGGGCCGTTCAAGAGACCCAGTACTTC. The genes are TRBV5-1 and TRBJ2-5, with TRBD1 matching 9 bases. The germline CDR1 and CDR2 sequences are SGHRS and YFSETQ. V shed 0 bases, J shed 2 bases, and the junction held 8 bases outside the gene matches. There are 17 residues in the CDR3.

The chain couples TRBV5-4 to TRBJ2-3; TRBD1 aligns across 11 bases. Germline V gene lookup returns CDR1 SGHNT and CDR2 YYREEE (reference sequence). Trimming removed 4 bases from V and 1 base from J; junction bases left unmatched: 17. The CDR3 loop spans 20 amino acids. The CDR3 DNA reads as TGTGCCAGCAGCCCCCTTAGGTTAGGACAGGGGGCCGTAGGCACAGATACGCAGTATTTT. Its translation is CASSPLRLGQGAVGTDTQYF.

The chain recombines TRBV4-1 with TRBJ2-3; D possibly corresponds to TRBD1 (6 bases). The CDR3 runs 15 residues. Germline-derived CDR1 and CDR2 are MGHRA and YSYEKL. Trimming cost V 4 bases and J 1 base, with 12 bases left between them. The DNA of the CDR3 is TGCGCCAGCAGCCCACAGGGAGTGGGCACAGATACGCAGTATTTT. Translating gives CASSPQGVGTDTQYF.

This clone was picked up a small number of times. V usage is TRBV6-6 and J usage is TRBJ1-3, with D possibly being TRBD1 (6 bases). The CDR3 is 12 amino acids. Germline V gene data show CDR1 as MNHNY and CDR2 as SVGAGI (reference sequence). Deletions cut 8 bases from V and 2 bases from J, with 7 bases between. The CDR3 sequence is CASRDTGNTIYF. In DNA, the CDR3 is TGTGCCAGCCGGGACACTGGAAACACCATATATTTT.

This clone was seen only once. This chain uses TRBV4-1 with TRBJ1-1; possibly TRBD1 for D (5 bases). This CDR3 contains 16 residues. Trimming stripped 4 bases from V and 4 bases from J, with 19 bases between. Germline CDR1 reads MGHRA; CDR2 reads YSYEKL. The DNA of the CDR3 is TGCGCCAGCAGCCCCACCTGGGGGGGTTTAGGCACTGAAGCTTTCTTT. It specifies CASSPTWGGLGTEAFF.

This chain uses TRBV5-1 with TRBJ2-3, with TRBD2 matching over 7 bases. The CDR3 runs 16 residues. Germline V CDR1 and CDR2: SGHRS, YFSETQ. V trimming: 2 bases; J trimming: 3 bases; junction bases outside the gene matches: 9. In DNA, the CDR3 is TGCGCCAGCAGCTTCGAGAGTAGCGGGCCTACAGATACGCAGTATTTT. This sequence encodes CASSFESSGPTDTQYF.

The V call is TRBV7-9, the J call TRBJ1-1; 10 bases line up with TRBD1. Germline loops: CDR1 SEHNR, CDR2 FQNEAQ (reference sequence). This CDR3 contains 16 residues. V was clipped by 5 bases and J by 0 bases; unmatched bases: 6. The CDR3: CASSPRDRGLNTEAFF. CDR3 nucleotides: TGTGCCAGCAGCCCCCGGGACAGGGGCCTGAACACTGAAGCTTTCTTT. Full variable domain (remainder filled in from reference TRBV7-9 and TRBJ1-1): DTGVSQNPRHKITKRGQNVTFRCDPISEHNRLYWYRQTLGQGPEFLTYFQNEAQLEKSRLLSDRFSAERPKGSFSTLEIQRTEQGDSAMYLCASSPRDRGLNTEAFFGQGTRLTVV.

V usage is TRBV19 and J usage is TRBJ2-7, with 9 positions matching TRBD2. V was pared by 3 bases and J by 3 bases, with 3 bases of the junction left unmatched. Germline V gene data show CDR1 as LNHDA and CDR2 as SQIVND (reference sequence). The CDR3 extends over 14 amino acids. The DNA for the CDR3 is TGTGCCAGTAGTATTAATAGCGGGGGCTACGAGCAGTACTTC. This gives the protein CASSINSGGYEQYF.

This chain connects TRBV7-9 to TRBJ2-1, with a tentative D call TRBD2 (6 bases). CDR1 SEHNR and CDR2 FQNEAQ come from the germline V gene (reference sequence). The CDR3 extends over 15 amino acids. V was cut by 5 bases and J by 8 bases, with 19 bases left in between. CDR3 DNA sequence: TGTGCCAGCAGCCTCGTGGGGGGAAGGGTCGATGAGCAGTTCTTC. Translation: CASSLVGGRVDEQFF.

V usage is TRBV2 and J usage is TRBJ1-3; 12 bases match TRBD1. Germline V gene lookup returns CDR1 SNHLY and CDR2 FYNNEI. The junction had 9 bases not matched to a gene; V was cut back by 8 bases and J by 1 base. The CDR3 runs 17 residues. CDR3 bases: TGTGCCAGCCGCTTGGGACAGGGGGCTGGTTCTGGAAACACCATATATTTT. Protein: CASRLGQGAGSGNTIYF.

The J gene is TRBJ2-7, the V gene TRBV15, with D possibly TRBD2 on 6 matching bases. Trimming pared 7 bases from V and 2 bases from J, leaving 21 bases between. Per the germline V gene, CDR1 is LNHNV and CDR2 is YYDKDF (reference sequence). The CDR3 loop spans 16 amino acids. The CDR3 DNA reads as TGTGCCACCACCCAAACGTCAGCGGGCGCCACCTACGAGCAGTACTTC. It codes for CATTQTSAGATYEQYF.

The chain recombines TRBV7-9 with TRBJ1-1; D remains unclear. The CDR3 totals 13 residues. CDR1 SEHNR and CDR2 FQNEAQ come from the germline V gene (reference sequence). V was clipped by 2 bases and J by 6 bases, with 10 bases between them. The CDR3, as DNA: TGTGCCAGCAGCTTACGGGAAGACTCTGAAGCTTTCTTT. This gives the protein CASSLREDSEAFF.

The chain recombines TRBV14 with TRBJ2-1; 11 bases map to TRBD2. The V gene's germline CDR1 is SGHDN and CDR2 FVKESK. The CDR3 spans 16 residues. V lost 4 bases, J lost 6 bases, and 8 bases stayed unmatched. As DNA, the CDR3 is TGTGCCAGCAGCCCGATTAGACTAGCGGGACCCAATGAGCAGTTCTTC. Its protein is CASSPIRLAGPNEQFF.

The rearrangement links TRBV6-1 to TRBJ1-1; 10 nucleotides align to TRBD1. Trimming cost V 4 bases and J 6 bases; bases outside gene matches: 5. The CDR3 length is 14 residues. Germline CDR1 MNHNS, CDR2 SASEGT. The CDR3 protein is CASSAEGQGAEAFF. The CDR3 nucleotides are TGTGCCAGCAGTGCAGAAGGACAGGGGGCTGAAGCTTTCTTT.

The chain joins TRBV6-5 to TRBJ1-1; 7 positions agree with TRBD1. The CDR3 sequence is 15 residues long. CDR1 is MNHEY, CDR2 SVGAGI, per germline. V gave up 4 bases and J gave up 4 bases; unmatched junction bases: 9. CDR3 protein: CASSSMRQGRTEAFF. In DNA form, the CDR3 reads TGTGCCAGCAGTTCTATGCGACAGGGACGCACTGAAGCTTTCTTT.

This clone was observed at least ten times. The chain combines TRBV28 with TRBJ2-7; D is unresolved. Germline loops: CDR1 MDHEN, CDR2 SYDVKM. CDR3 length: 14 amino acids. V shed 5 bases and J shed 0 bases, with 11 bases lying between them. The chain's CDR3 is CASSRRLTSYEQYF. The CDR3 nucleotides read TGTGCCAGCAGTCGCAGGCTTACCTCCTACGAGCAGTACTTC.

The gene calls are TRBV2 and TRBJ2-3, with TRBD2 matching 7 bases. From germline, CDR1 is SNHLY and CDR2 FYNNEI. Unmatched junction bases numbered 14, after V lost 6 bases and J lost 2 bases. The CDR3 loop spans 17 amino acids. CDR3 sequence (DNA): TGTGCCAGCAGCGCCGCGAGCGGGACCCAAACCACAGATACGCAGTATTTT. Translation gives CASSAASGTQTTDTQYF.

This clone was detected only a few times. The chain links TRBV19 to TRBJ2-1, with 15 bases that match TRBD2. CDR1 and CDR2 (germline): LNHDA, SQIVND (reference sequence). CDR3 length: 15 residues. Trimming removed 5 bases from V and 10 bases from J; junction bases left unmatched: 6. The CDR3 DNA reads as TGTGCCAGTAGTGCCGGACTAGCGGGGGGGCAGGAGCAGTTCTTC. Translation: CASSAGLAGGQEQFF.

V is TRBV6-6 and J is TRBJ2-1, with D hard to call. V was shortened by 5 bases and J by 9 bases, with 8 bases between the two germline ends. This CDR3 is built from 11 residues. Per the germline V gene, CDR1 is MNHNY and CDR2 is SVGAGI (reference sequence). The CDR3 region has the DNA TGTGCCAGCAGTCTCCCTCCTGAGCAGTTCTTC. Protein: CASSLPPEQFF.

The gene calls are TRBV29-1 and TRBJ2-7; D might be TRBD2 (5 bases). CDR1 and CDR2 from the germline V gene are SQVTM and ANQGSEA. The V end lost 2 bases, the J end lost 0 bases, and 5 bases lay between the germline ends. The CDR3 is 12 amino acids. CDR3 residues: CSVETSSYEQYF. The CDR3 DNA reads as TGCAGCGTTGAAACTAGCTCCTACGAGCAGTACTTC.

The J gene is TRBJ2-1, the V gene TRBV7-7; tentatively, D is TRBD2 (6 bases). CDR3 size: 13 residues. In germline, CDR1 is SSHAT, CDR2 FNYEAQ (reference sequence). The V end lost 2 bases, the J end lost 10 bases, and 12 bases lay between the germline ends. CDR3: CASSLSGLAEQFF. Here the CDR3 DNA reads TGTGCCAGCAGCTTATCAGGTCTAGCGGAGCAGTTCTTC.

The chain joins TRBV28 to TRBJ1-1, with D maybe TRBD1 (5 bases). Trimming took 6 bases from V and 0 from J, leaving 20 bases between them. The CDR3 spans 17 residues. The germline gives CDR1 MDHEN, CDR2 SYDVKM. For the CDR3, the DNA is TGTGCCAGCAGGCTCGCTCAGGGAACCCTCATGAACACTGAAGCTTTCTTT. This encodes CASRLAQGTLMNTEAFF. The full variable domain, with the rest looked up from reference TRBV28 and TRBJ1-1, is DVKVTQSSRYLVKRTGEKVFLECVQDMDHENMFWYRQDPGLGLRLIYFSYDVKMKEKGDIPEGYSVSREKKERFSLILESASTNQTSMYLCASRLAQGTLMNTEAFFGQGTRLTVV.